These 17 T cell receptor beta chains originate from one sample sequenced in a study of radiotherapy plus CTLA-4 blockade in lung cancer. Here immunoSEQ multiplex PCR was the method, and the copy in TCRdb shows in-frame clones only, minus some. The sample includes about 51,000 clones, approximately 80% of them seen just once. The source was peripheral blood, collected from a patient treated with radiotherapy plus ipilimumab. Receptor source: a human donor with non-small cell lung cancer whose response to radiotherapy plus ipilimumab could not be evaluated.

This clone occurred once. This chain joins TRBV27 and TRBJ1-4; 7 nucleotides match TRBD1. The germline gives CDR1 MNHEY, CDR2 SMNVEV (reference sequence). CDR3 length: 16 amino acids. With V trimmed by 5 bases and J by 3 bases, 9 bases remained unmatched. DNA of the CDR3: TGTGCCAGCAGTCTCCCCCCGGGACAGTCTAATGAAAAACTGTTTTTT. Residues: CASSLPPGQSNEKLFF.

The V call is TRBV4-1, the J call TRBJ2-1, with 10 bases lining up with TRBD2. Trimming at V came to 1 base and at J to 7 bases, leaving 4 bases not matched to a gene. Germline CDR1 is MGHRA and CDR2 is YSYEKL. There are 15 residues in the CDR3. The chain's CDR3 is CASSQGFSGRNEQFF. In nucleotides, the CDR3 is TGCGCCAGCAGCCAAGGATTTAGCGGGAGGAATGAGCAGTTCTTC.

The V call is TRBV20-1, the J call TRBJ1-4; D uncertain. Per germline, CDR1 DFQATT and CDR2 SNEGSKA (reference sequence). The ends were cut back, 3 bases at V and 6 bases at J, with 5 bases in the middle. The CDR3 has 11 amino acids. The CDR3 DNA is TGCAGTGCTAGGGCAGATGAAAAACTGTTTTTT. It specifies CSARADEKLFF.

V is TRBV28 and J is TRBJ2-1; D is ambiguous. The germline gives CDR1 MDHEN, CDR2 SYDVKM. The V end was cut by 6 bases, the J end by 5 bases, with 8 bases between. The CDR3 sequence is 12 residues long. CDR3 amino acids: CASRILDNEQFF. The CDR3 DNA reads as TGTGCCAGCAGGATACTCGACAATGAGCAGTTCTTC.

The chain carries TRBV7-2 and TRBJ2-5; 8 bases are a match to TRBD2. CDR3 length: 13 residues. The germline V gene has CDR1 SGHTA and CDR2 FQGNSA. V trimming: 9 bases; J trimming: 1 base; junction bases outside the gene matches: 4. The CDR3 coding sequence is TGTGCCAGTGAGCGGGGGAGCCAAGAGACCCAGTACTTC. Protein sequence: CASERGSQETQYF.

The sample holds a few counts of this clone. V and J are TRBV7-4 and TRBJ1-5; 10 positions agree with TRBD1. V was pared by 5 bases and J by 0 bases, with 10 bases of the junction left unmatched. Germline CDR1 SGHVT, CDR2 SQSDAQ. This CDR3 region has 18 residues. The DNA of the CDR3 is TGTGCCAGCAGCCTCCGGGACAGGGGAACCATTAGCAATCAGCCCCAGCATTTT. This translates into CASSLRDRGTISNQPQHF.

This clone turned up a few times. The rearrangement joins TRBV27 to TRBJ2-3; TRBD2 matches 10 bases. Trimming cost V 5 bases and J 1 base; bases outside gene matches: 3. The CDR3 covers 15 residues. Looked up from germline, CDR1 is MNHEY and CDR2 is SMNVEV (reference sequence). Written as DNA, the CDR3 is TGTGCCAGCAGTGCCGGGACTAGCGGCACAGATACGCAGTATTTT. Translation gives CASSAGTSGTDTQYF.

The rearrangement uses TRBV7-3 and TRBJ2-7, with a tentative D call TRBD1 (5 bases). Germline V gene sequence: CDR1 SGHTA, CDR2 FQGTGA. The CDR3 is 13 residues long. V lost 6 bases and J lost 6, with 15 bases in between. CDR3 region: CASSSQGSAEQYF. The CDR3 DNA follows: TGTGCCAGCAGTTCCCAGGGAAGTGCCGAGCAGTACTTC.

As to this clone: At one end the junction does not follow the germline gene, possibly because of a read error. CDR3 nucleotide sequence: TGTGCCAGTAGTCCCCGTACAGCTACGCAGTATTTT. Residues: CASSPRTATQYF. This chain joins TRBV19 and TRBJ2-3; D gene ambiguous. This CDR3 has 12 amino acids. Germline values: CDR1 LNHDA, CDR2 SQIVND (reference sequence).

The chain couples TRBV4-3 to TRBJ1-2; no clear D gene. The CDR3 extends over 15 amino acids. Looked up from germline, CDR1 is LGHNA and CDR2 is YSLEER. Trimming took off 4 bases at V and 3 bases at J, with 15 bases between the two ends. The chain's CDR3 is CASSRNREIYYGYTF. CDR3 DNA sequence: TGCGCCAGCAGCCGCAACCGGGAAATCTACTATGGCTACACCTTC.

The J gene is TRBJ1-1, the V gene TRBV19; TRBD1 is a possible D gene (5 bases). There are 15 residues in the CDR3. Germline CDR1 and CDR2: LNHDA and SQIVND (reference sequence). V dropped 1 base and J dropped 2 bases, with 11 bases sitting between them. The CDR3 region is CASSIGRGTNTEAFF. In DNA form, the CDR3 reads TGTGCCAGTAGTATAGGGCGGGGGACTAACACTGAAGCTTTCTTT.

The chain carries TRBV30 and TRBJ1-5, with D possibly being TRBD1 (5 bases). Per germline, CDR1 GTSNPN and CDR2 SVGIG (reference sequence). The V and J ends lost 0 bases and 6 bases respectively, with 15 bases between them. The CDR3 length is 15 residues. The CDR3 bases are TGTGCCTGGAGTGTTAACCCCTCCCAGGGTCAGCCCCAGCATTTT. Its protein product is CAWSVNPSQGQPQHF.

V is TRBV9 and J is TRBJ2-3; 10 nucleotides align to TRBD2. J was trimmed by 0 bases and V by 1 base; bases with no gene match: 2. Germline V lookup: CDR1 SGDLS, CDR2 YYNGEE. The CDR3 contains 16 residues. CDR3 in amino acids: CASSVTLAGSTDTQYF. CDR3 DNA sequence: TGTGCCAGCAGCGTAACACTAGCGGGGAGCACAGATACGCAGTATTTT.

The V gene is TRBV4-1, the J gene TRBJ1-2; D gene uncertain. Trimming took 2 bases from V and 8 from J, leaving 21 bases between them. The germline V gene has CDR1 MGHRA and CDR2 YSYEKL. CDR3 length: 16 residues. Here the CDR3 DNA reads TGCGCCAGCAGCCAACAATCTAACCCGGGAGCCACGGGCTACACCTTC. Translated, it gives CASSQQSNPGATGYTF.

This clone appeared a single time. The rearrangement links TRBV5-6 to TRBJ2-7; TRBD2 might be the D (5 bases). CDR1 and CDR2 (germline): SGHDT, YYEEEE. Trimming pared 2 bases from V and 1 base from J, leaving 10 bases between. The CDR3 is 14 residues long. The CDR3 DNA follows: TGTGCCAGCAGCTTTAGACGCGGGTCCTACGAGCAGTACTTC. Translation: CASSFRRGSYEQYF.

The chain carries TRBV5-1 and TRBJ2-2, with 7 bases matching TRBD2. CDR1 and CDR2 from the germline V gene are SGHRS and YFSETQ. Trimming removed 5 bases from V and 4 bases from J; junction bases left unmatched: 5. The CDR3 contains 14 residues. The CDR3 DNA is TGCGCCAGCAGTTCTAGCGGTGGCACCGGGGAGCTGTTTTTT. Protein product: CASSSSGGTGELFF.

The chain uses TRBV28 and TRBJ2-7; D may be TRBD1 (6 bases). CDR3 length: 12 amino acids. V lost 6 bases, J lost 6 bases, and 12 bases lay in between. Per germline, CDR1 MDHEN and CDR2 SYDVKM. The CDR3 sequence: CASSPRGSEQYF. In nucleotides, the CDR3 is TGTGCCAGCAGCCCCAGGGGCTCCGAGCAGTACTTC.